The 28 T cell receptor beta chains in this list originate from one sample, sequenced in a study of human T cells and chemical hapten exposure. Sample time point: patch test 2, 6 weeks after DPC sensitization. Sample treatment: therapeutic diphenylcyclopropenone sensitization with weekly scalp DPC. One entry per CDR3 protein, called by TCRdb with MiXCR from the RACE reads. The repertoire includes under 450,000 distinct CDR3 sequences, about 6% of them detected once, and less than 6.5% sits in the top ten. Sequencing was performed on whole blood, taken in connection with sensitization to the hapten diphenylcyclopropenone (DPC). Receptors originate from a woman aged 18-29 years with alopecia areata. Some clones in this sample may be carry-over from other donors' samples.

This clonotype was counted ten times or more. The genes are TRBV6-2 or TRBV6-3 and TRBJ1-2, with a tentative D call TRBD1 (5 bases). The V and J ends lost 7 bases and 8 bases respectively, with 11 bases between them. CDR3 size: 11 residues. The germline V gene has CDR1 MNHEY and CDR2 SVGEGT. The CDR3 spells CASKRGDGYTF. CDR3 DNA: TGTGCCAGCAAACGAGGGGACGGCTACACCTTC.

The chain recombines TRBV27 with TRBJ2-3, with 10 nucleotides matching TRBD1. The CDR3 length is 13 residues. CDR1 and CDR2 (germline): MNHEY, SMNVEV (reference sequence). CDR3 sequence (DNA): TGTGTTTCGGGACAGGGGTCCACAGATACGCAGTATTTT. It codes for CVSGQGSTDTQYF.

This clonotype was seen ten or more times. V gene TRBV5-5 combines with J gene TRBJ1-6; D possibly corresponds to TRBD1 (5 bases). The germline V gene encodes CDR1 SGHKS and CDR2 YYEKEE (reference sequence). The length of the CDR3 is 16 residues. The V end lost 0 bases, the J end lost 3 bases, and 10 bases lay between the germline ends. Here the CDR3 DNA reads TGTGCCAGCAGCTTGGTAGGGGTCTTCTATAATTCACCCCTCCACTTT. Translation gives CASSLVGVFYNSPLHF.

This clonotype turned up a few times. The chain employs TRBV4-3 and TRBJ2-7; D call uncertain. Germline CDR1 is LGHNA and CDR2 is YSLEER. The length of the CDR3 is 16 residues. V was pared by 2 bases and J by 2 bases, with 16 bases between. In DNA, the CDR3 is TGCGCCAGCAGCCAATCTCTATCCCGAGACACCTACGAGCAGTACTTC. Translated: CASSQSLSRDTYEQYF.

In this sample, this clonotype turned up many times. The V and J genes are TRBV7-9 and TRBJ1-4; 8 bases line up with TRBD1. V lost 8 bases, J lost 8 bases, and 7 bases stayed unmatched. The V gene's germline CDR1 is SEHNR and CDR2 FQNEAQ (reference sequence). This CDR3 contains 13 residues. The CDR3 protein is CASEDRGREKLFF. The CDR3 bases are TGTGCCAGCGAAGACAGGGGACGAGAAAAACTGTTTTTT.

Only a few counts were recorded for this clonotype. The rearrangement uses TRBV7-2 and TRBJ2-3; tentatively, D is TRBD1 or TRBD2 (5 bases each). V lost 5 bases to trimming and J lost 3 bases, with 21 bases between them. CDR3 length: 17 residues. The germline CDR1 and CDR2 sequences are SGHTA and FQGNSA. CDR3 bases: TGTGCCAGCAGCCGAGGTCAAAATCGTGGGGGTACAGATACGCAGTATTTT. Its protein product is CASSRGQNRGGTDTQYF.

The chain links TRBV20-1 to TRBJ1-1; D not resolved. CDR3 length: 15 residues. From germline, CDR1 is DFQATT and CDR2 SNEGSKA (reference sequence). V was shortened by 0 bases and J by 0 bases, with 11 bases between the two germline ends. As DNA, the CDR3 is TGCAGTGCTAGAGAGTCCGGAACTGTGAACACTGAAGCTTTCTTT. This translates into CSARESGTVNTEAFF.

This clonotype turned up a few times. The V call is TRBV12-3 or TRBV12-4, the J call TRBJ2-1; TRBD2 matches at 11 bases. This CDR3 has 12 amino acids. For the CDR3, the DNA is TGTAGCGTAGCGGGGGGGGGACGTGAGCAGTTCTTC. Translating gives CSVAGGGREQFF.

This rearrangement joins TRBV2 to TRBJ2-3; D perhaps matches TRBD1 (6 bases). The CDR3 length is 15 residues. Germline CDR1 and CDR2: SNHLY and FYNNEI. Trimming left V 2 bases short and J 3 bases short, with 12 bases between. CDR3 residues: CASSEQGTKTDTQYF. DNA of the CDR3: TGTGCCAGCAGTGAACAGGGGACAAAGACAGATACGCAGTATTTT.

The chain carries TRBV27 and TRBJ2-1; D may be TRBD2 (6 bases). Per the germline V gene, CDR1 is MNHEY and CDR2 is SMNVEV (reference sequence). The CDR3 covers 17 residues. The V end was cut by 3 bases, the J end by 4 bases, with 19 bases between. CDR3 nucleotide sequence: TGTGCCAGCAGTTTTGGGGCCGGGACTGGAGGGTACAATGAGCAGTTCTTC. Translated: CASSFGAGTGGYNEQFF.

There are a few counts of this clonotype. The V call is TRBV6-2 or TRBV6-3, the J call TRBJ2-7; the D is unclear. The V gene lost 2 bases and the J gene lost 5 bases, with 22 bases spanning the gap. Looked up from germline, CDR1 is MNHEY and CDR2 is SVGEGT. This CDR3 region has 17 residues. CDR3 protein: CASSYALEQFFMDEQYF. The CDR3 bases are TGTGCCAGCAGTTACGCCCTTGAACAGTTTTTTATGGACGAGCAGTACTTC.

The V call is TRBV5-1, the J call TRBJ2-3; unclear D gene. The V gene's germline CDR1 is SGHRS and CDR2 YFSETQ. CDR3 length: 14 amino acids. V was cut by 0 bases and J by 0 bases, with 5 bases left in between. The CDR3 coding sequence is TGCGCCAGCAGCTTGGAGAGGAGCACAGATACGCAGTATTTT. Translating it yields CASSLERSTDTQYF.

V is TRBV20-1 and J is TRBJ1-1; D possibly corresponds to TRBD1 (5 bases). V lost 0 bases to trimming and J lost 8 bases, with 13 bases between them. Germline V gene data show CDR1 as DFQATT and CDR2 as SNEGSKA (reference sequence). This CDR3 spans 13 amino acids. CDR3 bases: TGCAGTGCTAGAGATCCCCTCAACAGGGAAGCTTTCTTT. It yields the protein CSARDPLNREAFF.

This rearrangement joins TRBV13 to TRBJ2-3; D is uncertain. Between the trimmed V and J ends, which lost 2 bases and 2 bases, there was a span of 23 bases. The CDR3 consists of 19 residues. The V gene's germline CDR1 is PRHDT and CDR2 FYEKMQ (reference sequence). The CDR3 DNA follows: TGTGCCAGCAGCTTAATTAAGTCCACCAGCTTGAATATCACAGATACGCAGTATTTT. This gives the protein CASSLIKSTSLNITDTQYF.

The chain employs TRBV3-1 and TRBJ2-3; possible D gene TRBD1, 5 bases. This CDR3 contains 15 residues. V lost 2 bases to trimming and J lost 2 bases, with 11 bases between them. The germline CDR1 and CDR2 sequences are LGHDT and YNNKEL (reference sequence). The chain's CDR3 is CASSQSVRVTDTQYF. CDR3 sequence (DNA): TGTGCCAGCAGCCAAAGCGTCAGGGTCACAGATACGCAGTATTTT.

This clonotype was seen repeatedly, ten times or more. A read error may account for a junction end that differs from germline. The V call is TRBV5-1, the J call TRBJ2-3; no definite D call. Germline V gene data show CDR1 as SGHRS and CDR2 as YFSETQ. This CDR3 spans 13 amino acids. The CDR3 DNA follows: TGTGCCAGCAGCTTAGGGCCCACAGATACGCAGTATTTT. Amino acids: CASSLGPTDTQYF.

This clonotype was picked up a small number of times. This chain links TRBV5-4 with TRBJ2-3; 7 bases are a match to TRBD2. The CDR3 loop spans 14 amino acids. Germline lookup yields CDR1 SGHNT and CDR2 YYREEE (reference sequence). The trim removed 4 bases at V and 2 bases at J, leaving 4 bases unmatched. CDR3 sequence (DNA): TGTGCCAGCAGCCCTACTAGCGACACAGATACGCAGTATTTT. Translation: CASSPTSDTDTQYF.

This clonotype was seen repeatedly, ten times or more. The rearrangement uses TRBV18 and TRBJ1-1, with D uncertain. V gave up 2 bases and J gave up 0 bases, with 10 bases separating them. The CDR3 is 15 residues long. Germline loops: CDR1 KGHSH, CDR2 LQKENI. CDR3 DNA sequence: TGTGCCAGCTCACCATCGACCAGCATGAACACTGAAGCTTTCTTT. It specifies CASSPSTSMNTEAFF.

The J gene is TRBJ1-5, the V gene TRBV6-2 or TRBV6-3, with 7 positions matching TRBD1. V trimming: 5 bases; J trimming: 3 bases; junction bases outside the gene matches: 7. The CDR3 runs to 15 residues. The germline gives CDR1 MNHEY, CDR2 SVGEGT. The CDR3: CASSKRTGNNQPQHF. The CDR3 DNA reads TGTGCCAGCAGTAAACGGACAGGAAACAATCAGCCCCAGCATTTT.

In this sample, this clonotype turned up a few times. The chain carries TRBV25-1 and TRBJ1-4, with a tentative D call TRBD1 (5 bases). The V gene lost 2 bases and the J gene lost 4 bases, with 14 bases spanning the gap. Germline CDR1 reads MGHDK; CDR2 reads SYGVNS. This CDR3 is built from 16 residues. DNA of the CDR3: TGTGCCAGCAGTGAAGGGGGAGGTTTCCGTAATGAAAAACTGTTTTTT. Its protein product is CASSEGGGFRNEKLFF. The whole variable domain, remainder taken from reference TRBV25-1 and TRBJ1-4, is EADIYQTPRYLVIGTGKKITLECSQTMGHDKMYWYQQDPGMELHLIHYSYGVNSTEKGDLSSESTVSRIRTEHFPLTLESARPSHTSQYLCASSEGGGFRNEKLFFGSGTQLSVL.

This CDR3 reads CASTIRVGGTGELFF. The CDR3 nucleotides read TGTGCCAGCACCATCCGGGTAGGGGGAACCGGGGAGCTGTTTTTT. This chain uses TRBV28 with TRBJ2-2, with a weak D call TRBD1 (6 bases). The CDR3 is made up of 15 amino acids. Germline assignment: CDR1 MDHEN and CDR2 SYDVKM. V lost 7 bases and J 5 bases, leaving 17 bases between the germline ends. Using reference TRBV28 and TRBJ2-2 for the parts outside the CDR3, the full variable domain is DVKVTQSSRYLVKRTGEKVFLECVQDMDHENMFWYRQDPGLGLRLIYFSYDVKMKEKGDIPEGYSVSREKKERFSLILESASTNQTSMYLCASTIRVGGTGELFFGEGSRLTVL.

In this sample, this clonotype turned up a few times. The chain employs TRBV4-1 and TRBJ2-3; 8 bases are a match to TRBD1. J gave up 5 bases and V 3 bases, and 7 bases lay outside the gene matches. The germline V gene encodes CDR1 MGHRA and CDR2 YSYEKL. The CDR3 loop spans 15 amino acids. The DNA for the CDR3 is TGCGCCAGCAGCCACCTGGACAGGGACGGAGATACGCAGTATTTT. Translating it yields CASSHLDRDGDTQYF.

This clonotype was counted between two and nine times. V usage is TRBV7-8 and J usage is TRBJ2-6; D call uncertain. Trimming took 5 bases from V and 2 from J, leaving 13 bases between them. The CDR3 has 16 residues. The germline V gene encodes CDR1 SGHVS and CDR2 FQNEAQ. CDR3 nucleotide sequence: TGTGCCAGCAGCCTCCAAACCCCGACTGGGGCCAACGTCCTGACTTTC. It encodes CASSLQTPTGANVLTF.

This clonotype has a count of ten or more. This chain uses TRBV5-1 with TRBJ2-7, with D perhaps given as TRBD1 or TRBD2 (6 bases each). There are 13 residues in the CDR3. Germline CDR1 and CDR2: SGHRS and YFSETQ. The V gene lost 7 bases and the J gene lost 4 bases, with 15 bases spanning the gap. This CDR3 reads CASAVGGGYEQYF. The DNA of the CDR3 is TGCGCCAGCGCCGTCGGGGGCGGTTACGAGCAGTACTTC.

This clonotype was recorded at least ten times. The chain is built from TRBV6-2 or TRBV6-3 and TRBJ1-1; D is uncertain. Germline V gene sequence: CDR1 MNHEY, CDR2 SVGEGT. The CDR3 runs to 13 residues. V dropped 2 bases and J dropped 4 bases, with 8 bases sitting between them. CDR3 nucleotides: TGTGCCAGCAGTTACCTAGTCGGCACTGAAGCTTTCTTT. Translated: CASSYLVGTEAFF.

This sequence joins TRBV12-3 or TRBV12-4 and TRBJ2-1; unclear D gene. The CDR3 has 15 residues. Trimming pared 6 bases from V and 4 bases from J, leaving 16 bases between. Written as DNA, the CDR3 is TGTGCCAGCAGGAGACCGGATAATTTTTACAATGAGCAGTTCTTC. This translates into CASRRPDNFYNEQFF.

J is TRBJ2-1 and V is TRBV28, with D tentatively TRBD2 (5 bases). The germline CDR1 and CDR2 sequences are MDHEN and SYDVKM. The CDR3 length is 12 residues. V was pared by 6 bases and J by 6 bases, with 9 bases between. This CDR3 is CASRTTLNEQFF. CDR3 sequence (DNA): TGTGCCAGCAGGACTACCCTCAATGAGCAGTTCTTC.

Only a few counts were recorded for this clonotype. The rearrangement uses TRBV6-2 or TRBV6-3 and TRBJ2-3, with TRBD2 as a possible D gene (6 bases). The CDR3 loop spans 16 amino acids. The germline CDR1 and CDR2 sequences are MNHEY and SVGEGT. Between the trimmed V and J ends, which lost 3 bases and 1 base, there was a span of 14 bases. The CDR3 here is CASSYPSGERTDTQYF. The CDR3 coding sequence is TGTGCCAGCAGTTATCCCTCGGGGGAGCGCACAGATACGCAGTATTTT.